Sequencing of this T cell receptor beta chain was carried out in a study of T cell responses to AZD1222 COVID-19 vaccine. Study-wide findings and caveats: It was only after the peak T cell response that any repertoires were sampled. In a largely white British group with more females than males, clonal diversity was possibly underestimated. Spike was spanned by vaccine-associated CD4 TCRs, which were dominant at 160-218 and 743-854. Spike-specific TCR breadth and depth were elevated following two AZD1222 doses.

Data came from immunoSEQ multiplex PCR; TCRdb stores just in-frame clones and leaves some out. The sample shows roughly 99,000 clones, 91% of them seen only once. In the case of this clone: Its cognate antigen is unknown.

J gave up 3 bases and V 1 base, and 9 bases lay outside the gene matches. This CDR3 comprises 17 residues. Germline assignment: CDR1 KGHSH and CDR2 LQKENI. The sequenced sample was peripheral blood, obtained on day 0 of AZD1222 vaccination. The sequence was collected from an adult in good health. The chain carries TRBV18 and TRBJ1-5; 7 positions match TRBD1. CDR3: CASSPLPATGNNQPQHF. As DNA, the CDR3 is TGTGCCAGCTCACCACTTCCGGCGACAGGGAACAATCAGCCCCAGCATTTT.